Listed below are T cell receptor beta chains from one sample, sequenced in a study of cytomegalovirus exposure and HLA in healthy donors. Sequencing used immunoSEQ multiplex PCR; TCRdb keeps in-frame clones, though not all of them. The repertoire holds about 160,000 clones, 95% to 97% seen once, with 0.8% to 1% in the top ten. The sample comprised PBMCs. These receptors were obtained from a woman aged 18-29 years in good health and CMV-seronegative. The CDR3 runs from the conserved cysteine through the conserved F or W. D genes are given only for firm matches. Part of the rows lack a size; the others show once, few, many or a class for expanded clones.

.,TRBJ2-2,.,TRBV18,TGTGCCAGCTCACCACCGGGGGCGGACACCGGGGAGCTGTTTTTT,CASSPPGADTGELFF
.,TRBJ2-7,TRBD1,TRBV19,TGTGCCAGTAGTATAGGGACAGGGAACTACGAGCAGTACTTC,CASSIGTGNYEQYF
.,TRBJ2-2,.,TRBV27,TGTGCCAGCAGTTACCTTGAACACGGGGAGCTGTTTTTT,CASSYLEHGELFF
.,TRBJ2-7,.,TRBV7-9,TGTGCCAGCAGCTTACCCTCGAGGGAGCAGTACTTC,CASSLPSREQYF
.,TRBJ2-7,.,TRBV5-6,TGTGCCAGCAGCCCCAATCGACGGGGTACCTACGAGCAGTACTTC,CASSPNRRGTYEQYF
.,TRBJ2-2,TRBD1,TRBV19,TGTGCCAGTAGTGTAACAGGGGGTTGGGGAACCGGGGAGCTGTTTTTT,CASSVTGGWGTGELFF
.,TRBJ2-7,.,TRBV5-1,TGCGCCAGCAGCCCCGGAGGCACTACCTACGAGCAGTACTTC,CASSPGGTTYEQYF
.,TRBJ1-5,.,TRBV2,TGTGCCAGCAGGGCATCTAGCCTGAGCAATCAGCCCCAGCATTTT,CASRASSLSNQPQHF
.,TRBJ2-1,.,TRBV7-2,TGTGCCAGCAGCTTACAGTTCCGTTACAATGAGCAGTTCTTC,CASSLQFRYNEQFF
.,TRBJ2-7,.,TRBV10-2,TGCGCCAGCAGTGAGGCCCCTCCGACTTCCTACGAGCAGTACTTC,CASSEAPPTSYEQYF
.,TRBJ1-1,.,TRBV5-1,TGCGCCAGCAGCTTGGAGGGGGGGCAGAACACTGAAGCTTTCTTT,CASSLEGGQNTEAFF
.,TRBJ1-6,.,TRBV10-3,TGTGCCATCAGTGAGACCAACAGGGCAAATTCACCCCTCCACTTT,CAISETNRANSPLHF
.,TRBJ1-2,.,TRBV5-4,TGTGCCAGCAGCTTCCCGGTTGGGCAGAATAAGAGGGCTAACTATGGCTACACCTTC,CASSFPVGQNKRANYGYTF
once,TRBJ1-3,.,TRBV5-5,TGTGCCAGCAGCTCGACCCAGGGGACTGGAAACACCATATATTTT,CASSSTQGTGNTIYF
.,TRBJ1-1,TRBD1,TRBV4-1,TGCGCCAGCAGCCGTATTATCACAGGGGACGGTGACACTGAAGCTTTCTTT,CASSRIITGDGDTEAFF
.,TRBJ2-5,.,TRBV18,TGTGCCAGCTCACAGGGTCCTAAAGCGGGCCAAGAGACCCAGTACTTC,CASSQGPKAGQETQYF
.,TRBJ1-2,TRBD1,TRBV19,TGTGCCACCTATCTGGCCGGGACAGGGAACTATGGCTACACCTTC,CATYLAGTGNYGYTF
.,TRBJ1-2,.,TRBV30,TGTGCCTGGAGAGCGGGGGGCGCCGGCTATGGCTACACCTTC,CAWRAGGAGYGYTF
.,TRBJ1-6,TRBD1,TRBV18,TGTGCCAGCTCACCAGACAGGGCTGGTAATTCACCCCTCCACTTT,CASSPDRAGNSPLHF
.,TRBJ2-1,TRBD2,TRBV10-3,TGTGCCATCACGAGAGCTAGCGGTGAGCAGTTCTTC,CAITRASGEQFF